This is a list of T cell receptor beta chains from one sample in a study of identical twins. TCRdb re-derived calls from the 5' RACE reads in MiXCR, one entry per CDR3 protein. Of 1.5 million to 2 million distinct CDR3 sequences detected, under 35% appear once; the ten largest clones hold about 0.25%. Sequencing used cord blood. All receptors derive from a newborn girl in good health. The CDR3 runs from the conserved cysteine through the conserved F or W. A D gene is named only where the DNA matches it firmly. Part of the rows lack a size; the others show once, few, many or a class for expanded clones.

D	V	J	size	DNA	CDR3
.	TRBV12-3/TRBV12-4	TRBJ2-3	.	TGTGCCAGCAGTCCCCAAGTAACCTCCACAGATACGCTGTATTTT	CASSPQVTSTDTLYF
.	TRBV6-1	TRBJ2-5	.	TGTGCCAGCAGTGAACCAGTGGAGACCCAGTACTTC	CASSEPVETQYF
TRBD2	TRBV2	TRBJ2-3	.	TGTGCCAGCAGTACGCGACTAGCGGGGGGGAGTACAGATACGCAGTATTTT	CASSTRLAGGSTDTQYF
TRBD1	TRBV27	TRBJ1-6	.	TGTGCCAGCCTGAGTGAGGGGGCATCCTATAATTCACCCCTCCACTTT	CASLSEGASYNSPLHF
.	TRBV5-1	TRBJ1-6	few	TGCGCCAGCAGCTTATCGCCCGTAACACCCATGAATAATTCACCCCTCCACTTT	CASSLSPVTPMNNSPLHF
.	TRBV3-1	TRBJ2-5	once	TGTGCCAGCAGCCAAGCGGAAGGGCTTCAGGAGACCCAGTACTTC	CASSQAEGLQETQYF
TRBD1	TRBV28	TRBJ2-1	.	TGTGCCAGCAGTTGGGGACAGTACAACAATGAGCAGTTCTTC	CASSWGQYNNEQFF
.	TRBV4-2	TRBJ1-2	few	TGTGCCAGCAGCCCACATCTGGGGGCGGGAGGCTACACCTTC	CASSPHLGAGGYTF
.	TRBV25-1	TRBJ2-6	.	TGTGCCAGCAGTGAAACACAGGTTGGGAGTGGGGCCAACGTCCTGACTTTC	CASSETQVGSGANVLTF
TRBD1	TRBV14	TRBJ2-4	.	TGTGCCGGCAGCCAAGCCCCGACAGGGCCTCTAGCCAAAAACATTCAGTACTTC	CAGSQAPTGPLAKNIQYF
.	TRBV6-6	TRBJ2-1	.	TGTGCCAGCAGTCATCTTAGCTCCTACAATGAGCAGTTCTTC	CASSHLSSYNEQFF
.	TRBV20-1	TRBJ1-6	few	TGCAGTGCTAGAAACTACGGGTTTTATAATTCACCCCTCCACTTT	CSARNYGFYNSPLHF
.	TRBV20-1	TRBJ1-2	few	TGCAGTGCTAAATTTCCCGCCCAGAACTATGGCTACACCTTC	CSAKFPAQNYGYTF
.	TRBV20-1	TRBJ2-4	few	TGCAGTGCCCGGGCCCCAGGCGAAGGGCTAGCCAAAAACATTCAGTACTTC	CSARAPGEGLAKNIQYF
.	TRBV6-1	TRBJ2-5	.	TGTGCCAGCACCCCATCGACAGGCGGGGAGACCCAGTACTTC	CASTPSTGGETQYF
TRBD2	TRBV20-1	TRBJ2-7	.	TGCAGTGCTAGAGATTTATCCCTAGCGGGGGGGGGAAATGAGCAGTACTTC	CSARDLSLAGGGNEQYF
.	TRBV12-3/TRBV12-4	TRBJ2-7	.	TGTGCCAGCAGTTTCGGGGATGGCTACAATGAGCAGTACTTC	CASSFGDGYNEQYF
TRBD2	TRBV12-3/TRBV12-4	TRBJ2-1	few	TGTGCCAGCAGTTATTCCGGGAGGGGCGATGAGCAGTTCTTC	CASSYSGRGDEQFF
TRBD2	TRBV6-5	TRBJ2-4	.	TGTGCCAGCAGTTACGCGCGAACTAGCGAGGCCAAAAACATTCAGTACTTC	CASSYARTSEAKNIQYF
.	TRBV5-1	TRBJ2-3	many	TGCGCCAGCAGCTTGACCCCGGAAAACACAGATACGCAGTATTTT	CASSLTPENTDTQYF
.	TRBV20-1	TRBJ1-2	few	TGCAGTGCTAGAAGCGGGAGGGATGGCTACACCTTC	CSARSGRDGYTF
TRBD2	TRBV9	TRBJ2-1	.	TGTGCCAGCAGCGTAGGAGGGCCTCTAGCGGCCACACAGTTCTTC	CASSVGGPLAATQFF
.	TRBV7-2	TRBJ2-3	.	TGTGCCAGCAGCGGGGGGACCATAAGAACCGATACGCAGTATTTT	CASSGGTIRTDTQYF
.	TRBV20-1	TRBJ2-2	.	TGCAGCCCTCGGCCACCGAACACCGGGGAGCTGTTTTTT	CSPRPPNTGELFF
TRBD2	TRBV3-1	TRBJ2-6	few	TGTGCCAGCAGCCAACGACTAGCGGGGGGATTTTCTGGGGCCAACGTCCTGACTTTC	CASSQRLAGGFSGANVLTF
.	TRBV27	TRBJ2-5	.	TGTGCCAGCAGTTCGGGACCCTACAATGAGCAGTACTTC	CASSSGPYNEQYF
.	TRBV12-3/TRBV12-4	TRBJ1-2	.	TGTGCCAGCAGTTGGCAGCCTCTTGACTATGGCTACACCTTC	CASSWQPLDYGYTF
.	TRBV4-1	TRBJ2-1	few	TGCGCCAGCAGCCGGCTTCCTAGAAATGAGCAGTTCTTC	CASSRLPRNEQFF
.	TRBV25-1	TRBJ1-2	.	TGTGCCAGCAGTGGGGGGACCGCTTTAAACTATGGCTACACCTTC	CASSGGTALNYGYTF
.	TRBV27	TRBJ2-7	.	TGTGTCAGCAGTTTAGGTTCGGGGTACGAGCAGTACTTC	CVSSLGSGYEQYF
.	TRBV20-1	TRBJ2-3	.	TGCAGTGCTAGGTCCGGGGGTGGGAATACGCAGTATTTT	CSARSGGGNTQYF
.	TRBV7-8	TRBJ2-1	.	TGTGCCAGCAGCTCCAGGGACTTCTCCTACAATGAGCAGTTCTTC	CASSSRDFSYNEQFF
TRBD1	TRBV5-1	TRBJ2-5	few	TGCGCCAGCAGACCGGGAACAGGGGGACAGACCCAGTACTTC	CASRPGTGGQTQYF
TRBD2	TRBV10-3	TRBJ2-1	.	TGTGCCATCACGGGACTAGAGGGCAATGAGCAGTTCTTC	CAITGLEGNEQFF
.	TRBV6-5	TRBJ2-7	.	TGTGCCAGCAGTTACCGGCTAGAACCTTACAATGAGCAGTACTTC	CASSYRLEPYNEQYF
.	TRBV6-4	TRBJ1-4	few	TGTGCCAGCAGTGACCCCTCCATGGGTCATGCAGATGAAAAACTGTTTTTT	CASSDPSMGHADEKLFF
.	TRBV11-2	TRBJ2-1	few	TGTGCCAGCCGAACCAGCGCTAGTGAGCAGTTCTTC	CASRTSASEQFF
.	TRBV5-4	TRBJ2-4	few	TGTGCCAGCAGTGGGGGACGGGACCTAGCCAAAAACATTCAGTACTTC	CASSGGRDLAKNIQYF
TRBD2	TRBV10-3	TRBJ2-5	few	TGTGCCATCAGTGGGTATCCGGGGGGGATCCAAGAGACCCAGTACTTC	CAISGYPGGIQETQYF
.	TRBV3-1	TRBJ1-1	few	TGTGCCAGCAGCCAAAGGGGGGGCCTACCTGAAGCTTTCTTT	CASSQRGGLPEAFF
.	TRBV20-1	TRBJ2-2	.	TGCAGTGCTAGTGACTGGACGAACACCGGGGAGCTGTTTTTT	CSASDWTNTGELFF
.	TRBV4-2	TRBJ2-7	few	TGTGCCAGCAGCCGATACGTGGAGACCTACGAGCAGTACTTC	CASSRYVETYEQYF
TRBD2	TRBV27	TRBJ2-7	once	TGTGCCGGCAGTCCGGGACTAGCGGGAGGGATCTTCTACGAGCAGTACTTC	CAGSPGLAGGIFYEQYF
TRBD1	TRBV5-1	TRBJ1-1	.	TGCGCCAGCAGCTGGCTTGGAGGGACAGGGACTGAAGCTTTCTTT	CASSWLGGTGTEAFF
.	TRBV7-9	TRBJ2-1	.	TGTGCCAGCAGCCCATACACTATCAGGGAGGATGAGCAGTTCTTC	CASSPYTIREDEQFF
.	TRBV29-1	TRBJ2-1	many	TGCAGCGTTGGGGAGCCGACGATAAGCTCCTACAATGAGCAGTTCTTC	CSVGEPTISSYNEQFF
.	TRBV2	TRBJ2-1	.	TGTGCCAGCAGTGAAGTTGGCCTAGGAAACAATGAGCAGTTCTTC	CASSEVGLGNNEQFF
TRBD1	TRBV6-1	TRBJ2-1	.	TGTGCCAGCAGACTGGGACAGAGCAATGAGCAGTTCTTC	CASRLGQSNEQFF
.	TRBV5-1	TRBJ1-2	.	TGCGCCAGCAGCTTATTACACAACTATGGCTACACCTTC	CASSLLHNYGYTF
TRBD2	TRBV5-1	TRBJ2-3	few	TGCGCCAGCAGCCCCTTTACTAGCGGGGCAGATACGCAGTATTTT	CASSPFTSGADTQYF
.	TRBV7-9	TRBJ2-3	few	TGTGCCAGCAGCTTTCCTGGGGTCACAGATTTCCCAGATACGCAGTATTTT	CASSFPGVTDFPDTQYF
TRBD2	TRBV7-6	TRBJ2-6	once	TGTGCCAGCAGCTTAAAGCGGGGGGGCCAGTTTGCTGGGGCCAACGTCCTGACTTTC	CASSLKRGGQFAGANVLTF
.	TRBV15	TRBJ1-1	few	TGTGCCACCAGCAGAGTTGAGCTTGAAGCTTTCTTT	CATSRVELEAFF
.	TRBV10-3	TRBJ2-7	.	TGTGCCATCAGTTGGACTCCGTCGGGCTACAATGAGCAGTACTTC	CAISWTPSGYNEQYF
.	TRBV6-2/TRBV6-3	TRBJ2-5	many	TGTGCCAGCAGTTCAAGGACGGGGAGAGAGACCCAGTACTTC	CASSSRTGRETQYF
TRBD2	TRBV9	TRBJ2-1	.	TGTGCCAGCAGCGTAGGCGGCGGGGGCTCCTACAATGAGCAGTTCTTC	CASSVGGGGSYNEQFF
TRBD2	TRBV12-3/TRBV12-4	TRBJ2-1	few	TGTGCCAGCAGTCGGGGGAGGACTAGCTCCTACAATGAGCAGTTCTTC	CASSRGRTSSYNEQFF
.	TRBV7-9	TRBJ2-7	.	TGTGCCAGCAGCTTAGAGATTCGCGCGGGAAACTACGAGCAGTACTTC	CASSLEIRAGNYEQYF
TRBD1	TRBV28	TRBJ2-5	.	TGTGCCAGCAGTTTTCTCCGGGACAGCCAAGAGACCCAGTACTTC	CASSFLRDSQETQYF
TRBD1	TRBV20-1	TRBJ2-7	.	TGCAGTGCTAGAGCTGACAGGGGCGCTTCCTACGAGCAGTACTTC	CSARADRGASYEQYF